The 18 T cell receptor delta chains presented below share a single source sample, sequenced in a study of gamma-delta T cells after stem cell transplantation. TCRdb reprocessed the RT-PCR reads through CATT. The data contain about 1,300 delta-chain clones, less than 8% of them singletons. Material for sequencing was gamma-delta T cells. The receptors originated from a human donor. It is not recorded whose cells these are; they may come from a transplant donor.

This clone is categorized as large. J is TRDJ1 and V is TRDV2; 10 nucleotides line up with TRDD3. CDR3 length: 19 amino acids. V lost 0 bases to trimming and J lost 0 bases; unmatched junction nucleotides: 12. The germline V gene encodes CDR1 GEAIGNYY and CDR2 EKD. CDR3 protein: CACDTLQWGIPENTDKLIF. As DNA, the CDR3 is TGTGCCTGTGACACCCTTCAGTGGGGGATACCAGAGAACACCGATAAACTCATCTTT.

The chain employs TRDV2 and TRDJ1; tentatively, D is TRDD3 (6 bases). The V end lost 3 bases, the J end lost 2 bases, and 12 bases lay between the germline ends. CDR1 is GEAIGNYY and CDR2 is EKD in the germline V gene. CDR3 length: 14 amino acids. The CDR3 nucleotides are TGTGCCTGTGACCCTATTACTGGGACCGATAAACTCATCTTT. This codes for CACDPITGTDKLIF.

This clone was picked up a small number of times. V usage is TRDV2 and J usage is TRDJ1; no clear D gene. The CDR3 length is 16 residues. Germline CDR1 is GEAIGNYY and CDR2 is EKD. V lost 0 bases to trimming and J lost 0 bases, with 13 bases between them. As DNA, the CDR3 is TGTGCCTGTGACACCATATCGTACGCGGACACCGATAAACTCATCTTT. Translated, it gives CACDTISYADTDKLIF.

As to this clone: A far larger clone is only one base removed, so a read error is likely. Other DNA sequences in this sample translate to the same CDR3. The chain links TRDV2 to TRDJ1; TRDD3 matches 11 bases. V lost 3 bases to trimming and J lost 3 bases; unmatched junction nucleotides: 17. The V gene's germline CDR1 is GEAIGNYY and CDR2 EKD. This CDR3 comprises 19 residues. In DNA form, the CDR3 reads TGTGCCTGTGACCCCCTTGGGCTGGGGGATACACTTGAAGCCGATAAACTCATCTTT. Residues: CACDPLGLGDTLEADKLIF.

A note on this clone: The protein in TCRdb stems from a much larger clone and differs at residue 10 from this DNA's translation, likely a read error; here the protein is translated from the DNA. The V call is TRDV2, the J call TRDJ1, with a weak D call TRDD3 (5 bases). Looked up from germline, CDR1 is GEAIGNYY and CDR2 is EKD. The V gene lost 0 bases and the J gene lost 10 bases, with 20 bases spanning the gap. This CDR3 is built from 15 residues. Here the CDR3 DNA reads TGTGCCTGTGACACCGTGGGCACTGGAATGTCCGTACTCATCTTT. It translates to CACDTVGTGMSVLIF.

About this clone itself: A read error may explain this, as a much larger clone is one base away. The same CDR3 arises from other DNA sequences in this sample as well. This sequence joins TRDV2 and TRDJ1, with 12 bases matching TRDD3. The germline V gene has CDR1 GEAIGNYY and CDR2 EKD. Trimming at V came to 1 base and at J to 1 base, leaving 3 bases not matched to a gene. CDR3 length: 16 amino acids. CDR3 in DNA: TGTGCCTGTGACACTGCCTGGGGGATACGCACCGATAAACTCATCTTT. This encodes CACDTAWGIRTDKLIF.

This clone was seen a few times. The identical CDR3 is also encoded by other nucleotide sequences in the sample. The V and J genes are TRDV2 and TRDJ1, with D perhaps matching TRDD3 (5 bases). Germline V lookup: CDR1 GEAIGNYY, CDR2 EKD. V lost 1 base to trimming and J lost 0 bases, with 11 bases between them. CDR3 length: 15 residues. The CDR3 reads CACDTVGTYTDKLIF. In DNA, the CDR3 is TGTGCCTGTGACACGGTGGGGACGTACACCGATAAACTCATCTTT.

This clone is classed as medium-sized (0.01 to 0.1%). A far larger clone is just one base off, so this is likely a read error. The same CDR3 is also encoded by other DNA sequences in this sample. J is TRDJ1 and V is TRDV2, with 12 bases fitting TRDD3. From germline, CDR1 is GEAIGNYY and CDR2 EKD. This CDR3 spans 17 amino acids. The CDR3 is CACDTLTGGYRDDKLIF. CDR3 bases: TGTGCCTGTGACACGCTTACTGGGGGATACCGAGACGATAAACTCATCTTC.

The chain carries TRDV2 and TRDJ1; TRDD3 matches 13 bases. Per germline, CDR1 GEAIGNYY and CDR2 EKD. The V segment lost 3 bases and the J segment 1 base; nucleotides outside the gene matches: 7. The CDR3 loop spans 17 amino acids. This chain's CDR3 is CACDSLGDTRGTDKLIF. The CDR3 nucleotides read TGTGCCTGTGACTCACTGGGGGATACGCGAGGCACCGATAAACTCATCTTT.

As concerns this clone: TCRdb pairs this DNA with a much larger clone's protein that differs at residue 3, likely a read error; the protein shown was translated from the DNA. This sequence joins TRDV2 and TRDJ1; 13 bases match TRDD3. CDR1 and CDR2 (germline): GEAIGNYY, EKD. This CDR3 spans 17 amino acids. For the CDR3, the DNA is TGTGCCCGTGACACCCTACTGGGGGATACGCTGTCCGATAAACTCATCTTT. It specifies CARDTLLGDTLSDKLIF.

This clone has more than one count but fewer than ten. TCRdb shows a much larger clone's protein in place of this DNA's translation, and the two differ at residue 7, likely through a read error; the protein shown is translated from the DNA. CDR3 bases: TGTGCCTGTGACACCTTACCACCTACGTACACCGATAAACTCATCTTT. Protein: CACDTLPPTYTDKLIF. J is TRDJ1 and V is TRDV2, with D tentatively TRDD2 (5 bases). Trimming took 0 bases from V and 0 from J, leaving 13 bases between them. This CDR3 has 16 amino acids. The germline V gene has CDR1 GEAIGNYY and CDR2 EKD.

In this sample, this clone turned up a few times. The genes are TRDV1 and TRDJ1; 7 bases agree with TRDD3. The ends lost 2 bases at V and 0 bases at J; junction bases unmatched: 15. The CDR3 totals 19 residues. Germline V gene data show CDR1 as TSWWSYY and CDR2 as QGS. CDR3 DNA: TGTGCTCTTGGGGAAATAACGCCTCTGGGGGGAGCGTACACCGATAAACTCATCTTT. This encodes CALGEITPLGGAYTDKLIF.

This clone was detected a few times. A far larger clone is one nucleotide away, so this likely arose from a read error. This chain uses TRDV2 with TRDJ1, with TRDD2 as a possible D gene (5 bases). V was pared by 2 bases and J by 4 bases, with 13 bases between. Per the germline V gene, CDR1 is GEAIGNYY and CDR2 is EKD. The CDR3 has 14 amino acids. The CDR3, as DNA: TGTGCCTGTGACATCCTAAGAAGTGACGATAAACTCATCTTT. Amino acids: CACDILRSDDKLIF.

Turning to this clone: TCRdb has a much larger clone's protein, which differs at residue 12 from the translation of this DNA, likely because of a read error; what is shown is the protein translated from the DNA. The V and J genes are TRDV2 and TRDJ1; 10 nucleotides match TRDD3. With 3 bases clipped from V and 0 bases from J, the junction kept 9 bases outside the gene matches. Germline V gene sequence: CDR1 GEAIGNYY, CDR2 EKD. This CDR3 is 17 amino acids long. This CDR3 is CACDPLVTGGYTDKLIF. The CDR3, as DNA: TGTGCCTGTGACCCCCTTGTTACTGGGGGATACACCGATAAACTCATCTTT.

This clone was detected a few times. One base away lies a much larger clone, so this may be a sequencing read error. Within the sample, other DNA sequences also encode this same CDR3. The rearrangement links TRDV2 to TRDJ1; 11 bases are shared with TRDD3. The CDR3 runs to 18 residues. CDR1 is GEAIGNYY, CDR2 EKD, per germline. The CDR3 sequence: CACDTLSTGGYYTDKLIF. In DNA form, the CDR3 reads TGCGCCTGTGACACTCTCAGTACTGGGGGATATTACACCGATAAACTCATCTTT.

This clone is classed as large. The gene calls are TRDV2 and TRDJ1, with 8 positions matching TRDD3. With V trimmed by 1 base and J by 7 bases, 16 bases remained unmatched. The CDR3 consists of 17 residues. From germline, CDR1 is GEAIGNYY and CDR2 EKD. CDR3 in DNA: TGTGCCTGTGACACTTTACTGGGGGCTCCCTCCACCTCTAAACTCATCTTT. It translates to CACDTLLGAPSTSKLIF.

In this sample, this clone turned up a few times. One base separates it from a far larger clone, so it is likely a read error. Distinct nucleotide sequences in the sample also encode this CDR3. The chain joins TRDV2 to TRDJ1; possible D gene TRDD2, 7 bases. V lost 0 bases to trimming and J lost 1 base, with 23 bases between them. The CDR3 runs 19 residues. The germline V gene has CDR1 GEAIGNYY and CDR2 EKD. Here the CDR3 reads CACDTVPTLGDETTDKLIF. The CDR3 region has the DNA TGTGCCTGTGACACCGTTCCTACACTGGGAGATGAAACCACCGATAAACTCATCTTT.

Comments on this clone: The protein given by TCRdb reflects a much larger clone and differs at residue 8 from this DNA's translation, likely from a read error; the protein shown is the DNA's translation. The chain recombines TRDV2 with TRDJ1, with TRDD3 as a possible D gene (5 bases). CDR1 and CDR2 from the germline V gene are GEAIGNYY and EKD. The ends were cut back, 1 base at V and 7 bases at J, with 18 bases in the middle. The CDR3 contains 15 residues. The CDR3 spells CACDTLLTGESKLIF. In DNA form, the CDR3 reads TGTGCCTGTGACACGCTCTTGACAGGGGAGAGTAAACTCATCTTT.